The 32 T cell receptor beta chains listed next were all sequenced from one sample in a study of glioma-infiltrating T cells. Amplification of TCR alpha and beta CDR3 regions from RNA used iRepertoire nested multiplex PCR. TCRdb re-called the multiplex PCR reads with MiXCR, one entry per CDR3 protein. The sample consists of approximately 120,000 distinct CDR3 sequences, under 30% of them appearing once. The sample was glioma tissue, nonneoplastic brain tissue, or PBMCs (not recorded which). These TCRs come from a human donor with low-grade glioma or glioblastoma, undergoing nonglioma brain surgery, or in good health (not recorded which).

With regard to this clonotype: This sequence may be a read error, since a much larger clone differs from it by one base. J is TRBJ2-3 and V is TRBV29-1, with TRBD2 matching 7 bases. V shed 4 bases, J shed 2 bases, and the junction held 9 bases outside the gene matches. The germline gives CDR1 SQVTM, CDR2 ANQGSEA. The CDR3 consists of 15 residues. The CDR3, as DNA: TGCAGCGTTGCGTCGACTAGCCGAAACACAGATACGCAGTATTTT. This encodes CSVASTSRNTDTQYF.

This clonotype was seen once. A read error may explain this, as a much larger clone is one base away. The chain uses TRBV7-3 and TRBJ2-1; D gene unclear. V lost 3 bases and J 0 bases, leaving 12 bases between the germline ends. Germline CDR1 is SGHTA and CDR2 is FQGTGA. This CDR3 comprises 16 residues. In nucleotides, the CDR3 is TGTGCCAGCAGCTTTGTTGGCAGAAGCTCCTACAATGAGCAGTTCTTC. The encoded protein is CASSFVGRSSYNEQFF.

Comments on this clonotype: A much larger clone sits a single nucleotide away, making a read error possible. The CDR3 nucleotides read TGTGCCAGCAGCACACTAGAGGGGGCCAAAGAGACCCAGTACTTC. Its translation: CASSTLEGAKETQYF. V is TRBV7-2 and J is TRBJ2-5, with 7 bases lining up with TRBD1. CDR1 SGHTA and CDR2 FQGNSA come from the germline V gene. The CDR3 covers 15 residues. Germline trimming cut 5 bases from V and 3 bases from J; bases unmatched to any gene: 9.

This clonotype was counted ten times or more. The CDR3 nucleotides are TGTGCCAGCACTGCTGGTTGGCGGGGCTACACCTTC. It specifies CASTAGWRGYTF. The V and J genes are TRBV12-3 or TRBV12-4 and TRBJ1-2; D uncertain. This CDR3 comprises 12 residues. V shed 7 bases and J shed 8 bases, with 14 bases lying between them.

The J gene is TRBJ1-6, the V gene TRBV9; 7 bases are shared with TRBD1. With V trimmed by 0 bases and J by 12 bases, 15 bases remained unmatched. The CDR3 length is 17 residues. Germline-derived CDR1 and CDR2 are SGDLS and YYNGEE. The CDR3 loop is CASSVASAGGTIRPLHF. The CDR3 coding sequence is TGTGCCAGCAGCGTAGCTTCGGCAGGGGGTACGATCAGACCCCTCCACTTT.

This clonotype was seen at least ten times. The chain has TRBV7-9 and TRBJ2-5; TRBD2 might be the D (6 bases). Trimming stripped 6 bases from V and 10 bases from J, with 12 bases between. CDR1 is SEHNR, CDR2 FQNEAQ, per germline (reference sequence). CDR3 size: 11 residues. CDR3 sequence reads: CASRRGPDQYF. CDR3 DNA: TGTGCCAGCAGGCGGGGACCCGACCAGTACTTC. Using reference TRBV7-9 and TRBJ2-5 for the parts outside the CDR3, the full variable domain is DTGVSQNPRHKITKRGQNVTFRCDPISEHNRLYWYRQTLGQGPEFLTYFQNEAQLEKSRLLSDRFSAERPKGSFSTLEIQRTEQGDSAMYLCASRRGPDQYFGPGTRLLVL.

This clonotype was seen at least ten times. The J gene is TRBJ1-3, the V gene TRBV7-6; no definite D call. Trimming cost V 3 bases and J 2 bases, with 5 bases left between them. In germline, CDR1 is SGHVS, CDR2 FNYEAQ. CDR3 size: 13 residues. The chain's CDR3 is CASSFGAGNTIYF. CDR3 in DNA: TGTGCCAGCAGCTTCGGGGCTGGAAACACCATATATTTT.

Points on this clonotype: This could be a read error, since a much larger clone is one nucleotide away. The chain recombines TRBV2 with TRBJ2-7; TRBD2 matches at 9 bases. J gave up 3 bases and V 3 bases, and 6 bases lay outside the gene matches. This CDR3 region has 15 residues. CDR1 is SNHLY, CDR2 FYNNEI, per germline. The CDR3 sequence: CASSDPAGGFYEQYF. In nucleotides, the CDR3 is TGTGCCAGCAGTGACCCAGCGGGAGGTTTCTACGAGCAGTACTTC.

Comments on this clonotype: This may be a read error, as it is one base from a much larger clone. The chain couples TRBV20-1 to TRBJ2-1, with D possibly TRBD1 on 7 matching bases. The CDR3 is made up of 14 amino acids. Germline loops: CDR1 DFQATT, CDR2 SNEGSKA (reference sequence). The ends were cut back, 1 base at V and 9 bases at J, with 16 bases in the middle. The CDR3 is CSARATGAGGEQFF. The DNA for the CDR3 is TGCAGTGCTAGAGCAACAGGGGCCGGGGGTGAGCAGTTCTTC.

This chain joins TRBV12-3 or TRBV12-4 and TRBJ2-7, with a tentative D call TRBD1 (5 bases). The CDR3 contains 12 residues. Trimming left V 5 bases short and J 5 bases short, with 10 bases between. CDR3 nucleotide sequence: TGTGCCAGCAGTCCAGGGTTCCACGAGCAGTACTTC. Encoded protein: CASSPGFHEQYF.

This clonotype showed up many times. This chain uses TRBV7-9 with TRBJ2-2; D is uncertain. Germline V CDR1 and CDR2: SEHNR, FQNEAQ (reference sequence). There are 14 residues in the CDR3. Trimming removed 7 bases at V and 2 bases at J, with 11 bases between. The CDR3 loop is CASIGRQNTGELFF. The CDR3 DNA sequence: TGTGCCAGCATTGGAAGACAAAACACCGGGGAGCTGTTTTTT.

This clonotype was seen ten or more times. V gene TRBV29-1 combines with J gene TRBJ1-1, with a weak D call TRBD1 (6 bases). Germline V gives CDR1 SQVTM, CDR2 ANQGSEA. The ends were cut back, 2 bases at V and 0 bases at J, with 7 bases in the middle. CDR3 length equals 13 residues. In DNA, the CDR3 is TGCAGCGTTGAACCAGGGGTGAACACTGAAGCTTTCTTT. This codes for CSVEPGVNTEAFF.

This clonotype was picked up many times. J is TRBJ2-7 and V is TRBV6-2 or TRBV6-3; 10 bases match TRBD1. This CDR3 has 13 residues. Germline-derived CDR1 and CDR2 are MNHEY and SVGEGT. The junction had 3 bases not matched to a gene; V was cut back by 8 bases and J by 2 bases. The CDR3 DNA reads as TGTGCCAGCCGAGGGACAGGGGCCTACGAGCAGTACTTC. It translates to CASRGTGAYEQYF.

About this clonotype: A much larger clone sits a single nucleotide away, making a read error possible. The V and J genes are TRBV7-2 and TRBJ2-7, with D perhaps TRBD1 or TRBD2 (5 bases each). V was pared by 4 bases and J by 9 bases, with 16 bases between. The CDR3 contains 13 residues. Looked up from germline, CDR1 is SGHTA and CDR2 is FQGNSA. The CDR3 DNA reads TGTGCCAGCAGCTCCGTTGCGAGGGACGGGCAGTACTTC. This sequence encodes CASSSVARDGQYF.

Many counts were recorded for this clonotype. V usage is TRBV29-1 and J usage is TRBJ2-5; no clear D. V was trimmed by 4 bases and J by 1 base, leaving 7 bases between them. The CDR3 loop spans 12 amino acids. Germline CDR1 reads SQVTM; CDR2 reads ANQGSEA. The chain's CDR3 is CSVVGIQETQYF. The CDR3 nucleotides are TGCAGCGTTGTGGGGATCCAAGAGACCCAGTACTTC. The whole variable domain, filled in from reference TRBV29-1 and TRBJ2-5, reads SAVISQKPSRDICQRGTSLTIQCQVDSQVTMMFWYRQQPGQSLTLIATANQGSEATYESGFVIDKFPISRPNLTFSTLTVSNMSPEDSSIYLCSVVGIQETQYFGPGTRLLVL.

This clonotype was found many times. The chain couples TRBV10-3 to TRBJ1-2; 8 bases are shared with TRBD1. Germline CDR1 ENHRY, CDR2 SYGVKD. J lost 8 bases, V lost 4 bases, and 12 bases had no gene match. The CDR3 has 15 amino acids. The CDR3 sequence: CAISVSQGAGDGYTF. In DNA, the CDR3 is TGTGCCATCAGTGTTTCCCAGGGGGCAGGGGACGGCTACACCTTC.

This clonotype was seen ten or more times. Mismatch with germline at one junction end may stem from a read error. The rearrangement joins TRBV6-6 to TRBJ1-1, with D perhaps TRBD1 (5 bases). Germline CDR1 MNHNY, CDR2 SVGAGI (reference sequence). This CDR3 has 13 residues. CDR3 residues: CASSYQGATEAIF. CDR3 nucleotides: TGTGCCAGCAGTTACCAGGGAGCCACTGAAGCGATCTTT.

The V gene is TRBV29-1, the J gene TRBJ2-2, with 9 bases identical to TRBD1. The CDR3 is made up of 15 amino acids. J gave up 1 base and V 5 bases, and 5 bases lay outside the gene matches. CDR1 is SQVTM and CDR2 is ANQGSEA in the germline V gene. CDR3 coding DNA: TGCAGCGTTCGAGGACAGGGGTTGAACACCGGGGAGCTGTTTTTT. Amino acid sequence: CSVRGQGLNTGELFF.

V gene TRBV20-1 combines with J gene TRBJ1-5; weak D call: TRBD1 (6 bases). V was pared by 1 base and J by 8 bases, with 21 bases between. Per the germline V gene, CDR1 is DFQATT and CDR2 is SNEGSKA (reference sequence). The CDR3 has 16 residues. Here the CDR3 reads CSARVESGVRYKPQHF. CDR3 in DNA: TGCAGTGCTAGAGTAGAGTCAGGGGTACGATATAAGCCCCAGCATTTT.

Comments on this clonotype: At one boundary the junction diverges from the germline segment, which might be a read error. The chain uses TRBV4-1 and TRBJ2-1; 8 nucleotides match TRBD1. The CDR3 runs 17 residues. CDR1 is MGHRA and CDR2 is YSYEKL in the germline V gene. CDR3 loop: CASRQERGTDRGETQFF. The CDR3, as DNA: TGCGCCAGCAGGCAAGAGAGGGGGACCGACAGGGGTGAGACCCAGTTCTTC.

This clonotype showed up many times. This chain connects TRBV20-1 to TRBJ1-2, with D unclear. The germline CDR1 and CDR2 sequences are DFQATT and SNEGSKA (reference sequence). Trimming removed 0 bases at V and 2 bases at J, with 13 bases between. The CDR3 length is 15 residues. The CDR3 DNA is TGCAGTGCTAGAGATCTACGGGAAGGAAACTATGGCTACACCTTC. Amino acid sequence: CSARDLREGNYGYTF.

A note on this clonotype: A much larger clone is a single base away; this may be a read error. This chain joins TRBV9 and TRBJ1-1, with a weak D call TRBD1 (6 bases). The CDR3 is made up of 15 amino acids. Germline CDR1 reads SGDLS; CDR2 reads YYNGEE. The CDR3 sequence: CASSVVGTQNTEALF. In DNA, the CDR3 is TGTGCCAGCAGCGTAGTCGGGACACAGAACACTGAAGCTCTCTTT.

The chain has TRBV5-1 and TRBJ2-5; D remains ambiguous. CDR1 and CDR2 (germline): SGHRS, YFSETQ. The V end was cut by 1 base, the J end by 0 bases, with 1 base between. The CDR3 has 12 amino acids. Here the CDR3 reads CASSLHQETQYF. CDR3 nucleotide sequence: TGCGCCAGCAGCTTGCACCAAGAGACCCAGTACTTC.

This clonotype was observed at least ten times. The rearrangement joins TRBV4-1 to TRBJ1-1; perhaps TRBD1 as D (5 bases). Germline V gene data show CDR1 as MGHRA and CDR2 as YSYEKL. The ends were cut back, 3 bases at V and 3 bases at J, with 5 bases in the middle. This CDR3 is 12 amino acids long. The CDR3 loop is CASSHRDTEAFF. The CDR3 bases are TGCGCCAGCAGCCACAGGGACACTGAAGCTTTCTTT.

The table lists this clonotype with many counts. The CDR3 bases are TGCAGTGCAAAAGGGGGCGCCGCCGAAGCTTTCTTT. It specifies CSAKGGAAEAFF. This chain uses TRBV20-1 with TRBJ1-1, with 7 bases that match TRBD1. J was trimmed by 8 bases and V by 6 bases; bases with no gene match: 9. CDR1 is DFQATT and CDR2 is SNEGSKA in the germline V gene (reference sequence). The CDR3 has 12 amino acids.

A word on this clonotype: This could be a read error, since a much larger clone is one nucleotide away. The V and J genes are TRBV7-3 and TRBJ2-5, with TRBD1 matching 8 bases. This CDR3 comprises 14 residues. Trimming took 5 bases from V and 5 from J; bases not matched to a gene: 7. The germline V gene encodes CDR1 SGHTA and CDR2 FQGTGA. CDR3 DNA sequence: TGTGCCAGCAGCACAACAGGGGGTTTGGAGACCCAGTACTTC. Translation gives CASSTTGGLETQYF.

This clonotype was seen a few times. A clone one base away is much larger, so this may be a read error. As DNA, the CDR3 is TGTTCCAGCAGCTTATGGGACCGCGGAGATGAGACCCAGTACTTC. Translation: CSSSLWDRGDETQYF. The genes are TRBV7-9 and TRBJ2-5; D could derive from TRBD1 or TRBD2 (5 bases each). Germline CDR1 SEHNR, CDR2 FQNEAQ (reference sequence). The CDR3 has 15 residues.

This clonotype was counted a single time. CDR3 residues: CVSSLVRAGEQFF. DNA of the CDR3: TGTGTTAGCAGCTTAGTAAGGGCTGGGGAGCAGTTCTTC. The chain combines TRBV7-7 with TRBJ2-1; D is uncertain. This CDR3 has 13 residues. Germline values: CDR1 SSHAT, CDR2 FNYEAQ (reference sequence).

This clonotype appeared many times. The V call is TRBV18, the J call TRBJ2-3; D might be TRBD1 or TRBD2, each matching 5 bases. The CDR3 runs to 14 residues. V lost 8 bases and J 5 bases, leaving 17 bases between the germline ends. Germline V gives CDR1 KGHSH, CDR2 LQKENI. The CDR3: CASQPGPRVDTQYF. The CDR3 region has the DNA TGTGCCAGCCAACCGGGACCACGCGTAGATACGCAGTATTTT.

With regard to this clonotype: Since no conserved phenylalanine or tryptophan closes the CDR3, a read error is the likely cause. The chain recombines TRBV19 with TRBJ2-5; D perhaps matches TRBD2 (6 bases). The germline V gene encodes CDR1 LNHDA and CDR2 SQIVND (reference sequence). This CDR3 is built from 15 residues. The V end lost 5 bases, the J end lost 2 bases, and 15 bases lay between the germline ends. CDR3 DNA sequence: TGTGCCAGTAGTTATTCAGGGAGGTGGCAAGAGACCCAGTACCTC. Translated: CASSYSGRWQETQYL.

This clonotype was seen many times. The chain combines TRBV29-1 with TRBJ2-1; 7 bases line up with TRBD1. V gave up 5 bases and J gave up 2 bases; unmatched junction bases: 9. CDR1 and CDR2 from the germline V gene are SQVTM and ANQGSEA. CDR3 length equals 15 residues. The DNA of the CDR3 is TGCAGCGTTCCCACAGGGGACGATACCTACAATGAGCAGTTCTTC. This gives the protein CSVPTGDDTYNEQFF.

At least ten counts were recorded for this clonotype. V gene TRBV4-3 combines with J gene TRBJ2-3; 11 nucleotides agree with TRBD2. The trim removed 0 bases at V and 11 bases at J, leaving 10 bases unmatched. CDR1 and CDR2 from the germline V gene are LGHNA and YSLEER. The CDR3 sequence is 16 residues long. This CDR3 is CASSQDLVAGGQRQYF. Written as DNA, the CDR3 is TGCGCCAGCAGCCAAGATCTAGTAGCGGGGGGGCAACGGCAGTATTTT.